What follows is one T cell receptor beta chain and its context. The data derive from a study of blood T cell repertoires in COVID-19. Study-wide background: PBMCs, B-cell-depleted T cells, or T cells were the source of the cDNA or gDNA that made up the material.

The CDR3 runs to 11 residues. Germline CDR1 DFQATT, CDR2 SNEGSKA (reference sequence). The V gene lost 0 bases and the J gene lost 8 bases, with 7 bases spanning the gap. Seattle patients were enrolled while actively infected and followed longitudinally. Sequencing used immunoSEQ multiplex PCR; TCRdb keeps in-frame clones, though not all of them. The repertoire consists of fewer than 300,000 clones, with roughly nine tenths occurring once and the leading ten covering roughly 12%. The chain employs TRBV20-1 and TRBJ1-2; no definite D call. The sequenced sample consisted of peripheral blood. This receptor was identified in a woman aged 25 to 39 with COVID-19, enrolled during active disease. The CDR3 protein is CSARDMRGYTF. The DNA for the CDR3 is TGCAGTGCTAGAGACATGCGGGGCTACACCTTC.